Below, one T cell receptor beta chain is given with its context. Using immunoSEQ multiplex PCR, the repertoire was profiled, and TCRdb retains in-frame clones only, with some absent. Here the sample spans 20,000 to 25,000 clones, around 75% being singletons. V shed 6 bases and J 8 bases; nucleotides not matched to a gene: 17. Germline lookup yields CDR1 SGHRS and CDR2 YFSETQ. The CDR3 extends over 16 amino acids. The sample belongs to a study of PD-1 blockade in classical Hodgkin lymphoma. The sample's time point: cycle 4 day 1 (C4D1), after less than seven weeks of nivolumab. Every single patient, without exception, relapsed after autologous stem cell transplantation, and brentuximab vedotin exposure varied. Starting with thawed PBMCs, CD4+ T cells were purified by magnetic negative selection.

J is TRBJ2-1 and V is TRBV5-1; TRBD2 matches at 7 bases. The specimen was CD4+ T cells from blood, collected before the fourth cycle of nivolumab. The sequence was obtained from a human donor with classical Hodgkin lymphoma. The DNA for the CDR3 is TGCGCCAGCATCCCATCGGTGGGGGGGGGAGTCGATGAGCAGTTCTTC. This codes for CASIPSVGGGVDEQFF.